This is a list of T cell receptor beta chains from one sample in a study of blood T cells in healthy people across ages. MiXCR was run by TCRdb on the 5' RACE reads, yielding one entry per CDR3 protein. The sample gives about 1.4 million distinct CDR3 sequences, approximately 63% of which show up once; over 5.5% is in the top ten. The sample was blood. Receptors originate from a man in his late teens or twenties in good health. The CDR3 runs from the conserved cysteine through the conserved F or W. D genes are given only for firm matches. Expanded clones are given a class, and other clones once, few, many or no size at all.

.,.,TRBV29-1,TRBJ1-2,CSVEHRQNYGYTF,TGCAGCGTTGAACACAGACAGAACTATGGCTACACCTTC
.,.,TRBV4-1,TRBJ2-1,CASSRRERGGEQFF,TGCGCCAGCAGCCGTCGCGAAAGGGGCGGTGAGCAGTTCTTC
.,TRBD1,TRBV10-3,TRBJ2-7,CAISARTGQPYEQYF,TGTGCCATCAGTGCCCGGACAGGGCAGCCCTACGAGCAGTACTTC
.,.,TRBV5-1,TRBJ2-3,CASSLRGTLTTDTQYF,TGCGCCAGCAGCCTCCGTGGGACCCTCACAACAGATACGCAGTATTTT
few,.,TRBV4-1,TRBJ2-2,CASSQTPRGKNTGELFF,TGCGCCAGCAGCCAAACCCCAAGGGGCAAGAACACCGGGGAGCTGTTTTTT
.,.,TRBV4-1,TRBJ1-6,CASSLDPGDSPLHF,TGCGCCAGCAGTCTGGACCCAGGGGATTCACCCCTCCACTTT
.,TRBD1,TRBV12-3/TRBV12-4,TRBJ1-2,CASRNLGTGEGQYGYTF,TGTGCCAGCAGAAATCTTGGGACAGGGGAGGGGCAGTATGGCTACACCTTC
.,TRBD2,TRBV6-5,TRBJ2-1,CASSPSGNNEQFF,TGTGCCAGCAGTCCTAGCGGAAACAATGAGCAGTTCTTC
.,.,TRBV3-1,TRBJ2-1,CASSPTGVGTYNEQFF,TGTGCCAGCAGCCCCACGGGGGTCGGCACTTACAATGAGCAGTTCTTC
.,.,TRBV10-3,TRBJ2-1,CAISGRLNEQFF,TGTGCCATCAGTGGGCGTCTCAATGAGCAGTTCTTC
.,.,TRBV20-1,TRBJ2-2,CSARPAVGENTGELFF,TGCAGTGCTAGGCCGGCCGTAGGAGAAAACACCGGGGAGCTGTTTTTT
few,.,TRBV20-1,TRBJ1-5,CSAIDGRGGNQPQHF,TGCAGTGCTATCGACGGACGGGGAGGCAATCAGCCCCAGCATTTT
.,.,TRBV5-1,TRBJ2-3,CASSRGYPDTQYF,TGCGCCAGCAGCCGGGGATACCCAGATACGCAGTATTTT
few,TRBD1,TRBV10-3,TRBJ2-6,CAHQDRDSGANVLTF,TGTGCCCATCAGGACAGGGACTCTGGGGCCAACGTCCTGACTTTC
few,.,TRBV10-3,TRBJ1-1,CAISESVMANTEAFF,TGTGCCATCAGTGAGTCCGTGATGGCGAACACTGAAGCTTTCTTT
.,TRBD2,TRBV28,TRBJ2-7,CASSLGGGIEQYF,TGTGCCAGCAGTTTAGGGGGGGGAATAGAGCAGTACTTC
.,TRBD2,TRBV12-3/TRBV12-4,TRBJ2-3,CASSSKRGSELLSTDMEYF,TGTGCCAGCAGCTCGAAGCGGGGTTCCGAACTATTAAGCACAGATATGGAGTATTTT
.,TRBD1,TRBV4-1,TRBJ2-2,CASSTDRVKNTGELFF,TGCGCCAGCAGCACCGACAGGGTAAAAAACACCGGGGAGCTGTTTTTT
.,TRBD2,TRBV29-1,TRBJ2-7,CSVEGGVAGEHYEQYF,TGCAGCGTTGAAGGAGGAGTAGCGGGAGAACACTACGAGCAGTACTTC
.,.,TRBV2,TRBJ2-1,CASSEASGLGNNEQFF,TGTGCCAGCAGTGAAGCCTCGGGGCTTGGGAACAATGAGCAGTTCTTC
.,.,TRBV10-3,TRBJ2-1,CAISDGNEQFF,TGTGCCATCAGCGACGGTAATGAGCAGTTCTTC
.,.,TRBV5-1,TRBJ1-2,CASSLGEMDQGHYGYTF,TGCGCCAGCAGCTTGGGGGAAATGGATCAAGGCCACTATGGCTACACCTTC
.,TRBD2,TRBV13,TRBJ2-5,CASSSAGLAGRLETQYF,TGTGCCAGCAGCTCCGCGGGACTAGCGGGGAGACTCGAGACCCAGTACTTC
once,.,TRBV28,TRBJ2-1,CASSFADGWFF,TGTGCCAGCAGTTTTGCGGACGGGTGGTTCTTC
.,.,TRBV7-9,TRBJ1-1,CASSPAGSPEAFF,TGTGCCAGCAGCCCGGCAGGGAGTCCTGAAGCTTTCTTT
.,TRBD1,TRBV12-3/TRBV12-4,TRBJ2-1,CASSLGDRARPYNEQFF,TGTGCCAGCAGCCTAGGGGACAGGGCGCGCCCCTACAATGAGCAGTTCTTC
many,TRBD1,TRBV7-6,TRBJ2-7,CASSPRTGAYEQYF,TGTGCCAGCAGTCCCCGGACAGGGGCCTACGAGCAGTACTTC
.,.,TRBV11-2,TRBJ2-1,CASRDTTYNEQFF,TGTGCCAGCAGGGACACCACCTACAATGAGCAGTTCTTC
few,.,TRBV15,TRBJ2-3,CATSRGLQGTDTQYF,TGTGCCACCAGCAGAGGCTTACAAGGCACAGATACGCAGTATTTT
.,.,TRBV5-4,TRBJ2-5,CASRTWGETQYF,TGTGCCAGCAGAACTTGGGGGGAGACCCAGTACTTC
.,TRBD2,TRBV3-1,TRBJ2-3,CASSQGGGYTDTQYF,TGTGCCAGCAGCCAAGGCGGGGGGTACACAGATACGCAGTATTTT
few,.,TRBV3-1,TRBJ2-5,CASSQGTQETQYF,TGTGCCAGCAGCCAAGGGACTCAAGAGACCCAGTACTTC
.,.,TRBV4-1,TRBJ2-5,CASNQEAAAYYPETQYF,TGCGCCAGTAACCAAGAAGCGGCGGCCTATTACCCAGAGACCCAGTACTTC
few,.,TRBV6-6,TRBJ1-1,CASSYSVFGEAFF,TGTGCCAGCAGTTACTCCGTTTTTGGGGAAGCTTTCTTT
few,TRBD1,TRBV11-2,TRBJ2-7,CASSLVGQGLYEQYF,TGTGCCAGCAGCTTAGTGGGACAGGGATTGTACGAGCAGTACTTC